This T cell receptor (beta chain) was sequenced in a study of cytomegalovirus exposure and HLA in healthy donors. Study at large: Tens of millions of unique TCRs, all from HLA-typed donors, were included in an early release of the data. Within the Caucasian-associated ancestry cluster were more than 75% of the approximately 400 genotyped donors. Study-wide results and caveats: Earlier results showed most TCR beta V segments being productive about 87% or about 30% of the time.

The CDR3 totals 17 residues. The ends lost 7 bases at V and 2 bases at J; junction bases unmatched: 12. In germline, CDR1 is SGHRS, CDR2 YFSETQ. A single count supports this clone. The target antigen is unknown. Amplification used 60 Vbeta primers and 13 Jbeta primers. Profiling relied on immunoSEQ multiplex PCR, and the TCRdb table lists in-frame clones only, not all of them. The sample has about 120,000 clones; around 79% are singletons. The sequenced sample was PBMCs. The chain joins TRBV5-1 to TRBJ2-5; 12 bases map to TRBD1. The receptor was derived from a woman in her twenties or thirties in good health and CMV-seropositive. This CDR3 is CASRLSGTGGGQETQYF. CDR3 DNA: TGCGCCAGCCGTCTCTCCGGGACAGGGGGCGGGCAAGAGACCCAGTACTTC.